Listed here are 27 T cell receptor beta chains from one sample, sequenced in a study of shared clonotypes between healthy human individuals. Assay used: immunoSEQ multiplex PCR; TCRdb lists only in-frame clones, some missing. The top ten clones hold 0.14% of a sample with about 2.4 million clones, more than 90% of them seen once. Sequencing was carried out using naive CD4+ T cells sorted from blood. This sample's subset: CD45RA+ positively selected. The source is a young man in good health.

The chain employs TRBV9 and TRBJ2-2, with D unclear. The V end was cut by 4 bases, the J end by 0 bases, with 7 bases between. Germline V gives CDR1 SGDLS, CDR2 YYNGEE. The CDR3 is 14 amino acids. The CDR3 sequence is CASSSGSNTGELFF. CDR3 sequence (DNA): TGTGCCAGCAGCTCTGGATCGAACACCGGGGAGCTGTTTTTT.

V is TRBV6-6 and J is TRBJ1-4, with D tentatively TRBD1 (5 bases). The V gene's germline CDR1 is MNHNY and CDR2 SVGAGI (reference sequence). CDR3 length: 14 residues. V was clipped by 2 bases and J by 3 bases, with 7 bases between them. CDR3 DNA: TGTGCCAGCAGTTACAGGGGAGCTAATGAAAAACTGTTTTTT. This gives the protein CASSYRGANEKLFF.

The chain carries TRBV7-9 and TRBJ1-4, with D tentatively TRBD1 (5 bases). With 3 bases removed from V and 0 bases from J, the gap between germline ends came to 8 bases. The CDR3 sequence is 15 residues long. Per germline, CDR1 SEHNR and CDR2 FQNEAQ (reference sequence). This CDR3 reads CASSFDRPTNEKLFF. CDR3 sequence (DNA): TGTGCCAGCAGCTTTGACAGACCAACTAATGAAAAACTGTTTTTT.

On this clone itself: The same CDR3 also results from other DNA sequences found in this sample. The chain uses TRBV19 and TRBJ1-1; D is unresolved. The CDR3 extends over 14 amino acids. Germline CDR1 reads LNHDA; CDR2 reads SQIVND (reference sequence). V lost 5 bases to trimming and J lost 1 base, with 11 bases between them. This CDR3 reads CASSLIPGNTEAFF. DNA for the CDR3: TGTGCCAGTAGTCTTATCCCGGGGAACACTGAAGCTTTCTTT.

About this clone itself: Other DNA sequences in this sample translate to the same CDR3. This chain uses TRBV9 with TRBJ2-5; D is unclear. CDR1 and CDR2 (germline): SGDLS, YYNGEE. The CDR3 covers 12 residues. V dropped 0 bases and J dropped 5 bases, with 5 bases sitting between them. CDR3: CASSVEGETQYF. CDR3 bases: TGTGCCAGCAGCGTAGAGGGCGAGACCCAGTACTTC.

This chain links TRBV20-1 with TRBJ2-1; maybe TRBD2 (6 bases). The length of the CDR3 is 11 residues. The germline V gene has CDR1 DFQATT and CDR2 SNEGSKA (reference sequence). The V and J ends lost 5 bases and 10 bases respectively, with 12 bases between them. This chain's CDR3 is CSARGDSEQFF. CDR3 DNA sequence: TGCAGTGCTCGCGGGGACTCGGAGCAGTTCTTC.

Details on this clone: Different DNA sequences within this sample yield the same CDR3. The chain is built from TRBV19 and TRBJ2-5, with D unresolved. Germline lookup yields CDR1 LNHDA and CDR2 SQIVND (reference sequence). Trimming removed 4 bases from V and 5 bases from J, with 5 bases in between. This CDR3 is built from 11 residues. In nucleotides, the CDR3 is TGTGCCAGTAGTACTAGTGAGACCCAGTACTTC. Protein: CASSTSETQYF.

This sequence joins TRBV7-2 and TRBJ2-3; D might be TRBD1 or TRBD2, each matching 7 bases. This CDR3 comprises 16 residues. The V gene lost 4 bases and the J gene lost 4 bases, with 18 bases spanning the gap. Per the germline V gene, CDR1 is SGHTA and CDR2 is FQGNSA. The DNA for the CDR3 is TGTGCCAGCAGCTGGGGACTACCTAGGGGGCCAGATACGCAGTATTTT. It yields the protein CASSWGLPRGPDTQYF.

The chain has TRBV10-1 and TRBJ1-1, with 12 bases that match TRBD1. Germline loops: CDR1 WNHNN, CDR2 SYGVQD (reference sequence). V lost 5 bases and J lost 7; bases outside the gene matches: 5. This CDR3 is 14 amino acids long. The CDR3 region is CASSLGQGAGEAFF. Written as DNA, the CDR3 is TGCGCCAGCAGTTTGGGACAGGGGGCAGGTGAAGCTTTCTTT.

The rearrangement uses TRBV5-8 and TRBJ1-2; D unclear. Trimming removed 4 bases at V and 5 bases at J, with 12 bases between. Germline lookup yields CDR1 SGHTS and CDR2 YDEGEE. The CDR3 consists of 13 residues. The CDR3 loop reads CASSPLGPYGYTF. In DNA form, the CDR3 reads TGTGCCAGCAGCCCCCTGGGTCCTTATGGCTACACCTTC.

The rearrangement links TRBV5-1 to TRBJ1-6, with TRBD1 identical over 12 bases. The CDR3 loop spans 15 amino acids. Germline V gene lookup returns CDR1 SGHRS and CDR2 YFSETQ. Unmatched junction bases numbered 1, after V lost 3 bases and J lost 6 bases. The CDR3 protein is CASSSGQGANSPLHF. CDR3 bases: TGCGCCAGCAGCTCGGGACAGGGGGCTAATTCACCCCTCCACTTT.

About this clone itself: The sample has other DNA sequences that encode this CDR3 too. The chain joins TRBV7-2 to TRBJ1-5, with a tentative D call TRBD1 (6 bases). This CDR3 region has 13 residues. Germline lookup yields CDR1 SGHTA and CDR2 FQGNSA. Trimming left V 6 bases short and J 7 bases short, with 13 bases between. CDR3 loop: CASSTGTGQPQHF. As DNA, the CDR3 is TGTGCCAGCAGTACAGGGACGGGGCAGCCCCAGCATTTT.

This chain joins TRBV27 and TRBJ2-7, with D maybe TRBD1 (5 bases). From germline, CDR1 is MNHEY and CDR2 SMNVEV (reference sequence). There are 15 residues in the CDR3. V gave up 0 bases and J gave up 2 bases, with 11 bases separating them. The CDR3 DNA reads as TGTGCCAGCAGTTTATCCCGGACACTACCCTACGAGCAGTACTTC. Translated: CASSLSRTLPYEQYF.

With respect to this clone: The identical CDR3 is also encoded by other nucleotide sequences in the sample. The rearrangement uses TRBV2 and TRBJ1-6; D unclear. CDR1 is SNHLY and CDR2 is FYNNEI in the germline V gene. The CDR3 extends over 13 amino acids. The V end lost 2 bases, the J end lost 7 bases, and 6 bases lay between the germline ends. The CDR3 nucleotides are TGTGCCAGCAGTGAATCGGGGAATTCACCCCTCCACTTT. As protein: CASSESGNSPLHF.

About this clone: Additional DNA sequences in this sample encode the identical CDR3. The CDR3 DNA is TGTGCCAGCTCACCAAACAGGGGAGACACCGGGGAGCTGTTTTTT. This codes for CASSPNRGDTGELFF. The chain couples TRBV18 to TRBJ2-2; 7 bases line up with TRBD1. Germline values: CDR1 KGHSH, CDR2 LQKENI. The CDR3 is made up of 15 amino acids. The V segment lost 2 bases and the J segment 3 bases; nucleotides outside the gene matches: 3.

The rearrangement uses TRBV7-2 and TRBJ2-3; D is unclear. Germline assignment: CDR1 SGHTA and CDR2 FQGNSA. This CDR3 has 15 amino acids. V was clipped by 4 bases and J by 2 bases, with 13 bases between them. CDR3 in DNA: TGTGCCAGCAGCTCGTCGGTGGGCTACACAGATACGCAGTATTTT. This encodes CASSSSVGYTDTQYF.

In the case of this clone: This CDR3 is also generated by other DNA sequences in the sample. The V call is TRBV12-5, the J call TRBJ2-2; D uncertain. From germline, CDR1 is LGHNT and CDR2 FRNRAP. Trimming shortened V by 0 bases and J by 5 bases, and 4 bases separated the two germline ends. This CDR3 contains 13 residues. The CDR3 here is CASGLVPTGELFF. CDR3 coding DNA: TGTGCTAGTGGTTTGGTCCCTACCGGGGAGCTGTTTTTT.

The rearrangement joins TRBV4-3 to TRBJ1-1, with unresolved D. V was pared by 1 base and J by 4 bases, with 16 bases between. Germline lookup yields CDR1 LGHNA and CDR2 YSLEER. CDR3 length equals 16 residues. CDR3 sequence reads: CASSQGRREGGTEAFF. CDR3 bases: TGCGCCAGCAGCCAAGGTCGAAGGGAGGGAGGCACTGAAGCTTTCTTT.

In the case of this clone: This specimen includes other DNA sequences encoding the same CDR3. The chain carries TRBV18 and TRBJ1-1, with D uncertain. The CDR3 contains 14 residues. The germline V gene has CDR1 KGHSH and CDR2 LQKENI. V dropped 3 bases and J dropped 0 bases, with 8 bases sitting between them. The CDR3 sequence is CASSPLPMNTEAFF. The CDR3, as DNA: TGTGCCAGCTCACCGCTACCAATGAACACTGAAGCTTTCTTT. The full variable domain, with the rest looked up from reference TRBV18 and TRBJ1-1, is NAGVMQNPRHLVRRRGQEARLRCSPMKGHSHVYWYRQLPEEGLKFMVYLQKENIIDESGMPKERFSAEFPKEGPSILRIQQVVRGDSAAYFCASSPLPMNTEAFFGQGTRLTVV.

This sequence joins TRBV13 and TRBJ2-7, with unresolved D. CDR1 and CDR2 (germline): PRHDT, FYEKMQ (reference sequence). V gave up 5 bases and J gave up 7 bases, with 15 bases separating them. The CDR3 covers 13 residues. As DNA, the CDR3 is TGTGCCAGCAGCCCCTCAAAAGCCGGGGAGCAGTACTTC. It specifies CASSPSKAGEQYF.

The V call is TRBV20-1, the J call TRBJ2-7; the D is unclear. V lost 2 bases and J lost 0, with 2 bases in between. CDR3 length equals 11 residues. From germline, CDR1 is DFQATT and CDR2 SNEGSKA (reference sequence). The CDR3 loop reads CSARNSYEQYF. As DNA, the CDR3 is TGCAGTGCTAGAAACTCCTACGAGCAGTACTTC.

The J gene is TRBJ1-4, the V gene TRBV4-1; D possibly corresponds to TRBD1 (5 bases). V gave up 0 bases and J gave up 8 bases, with 16 bases separating them. The CDR3 covers 16 residues. In germline, CDR1 is MGHRA, CDR2 YSYEKL. CDR3 amino acids: CASSQDLGGKGEKLFF. The CDR3 DNA follows: TGCGCCAGCAGCCAAGATCTTGGGGGGAAGGGCGAAAAACTGTTTTTT.

The rearrangement links TRBV11-2 to TRBJ2-1; D assignment may be TRBD1 or TRBD2 (6 bases each). Trimming left V 5 bases short and J 9 bases short, with 17 bases between. This CDR3 spans 14 amino acids. From germline, CDR1 is SGHAT and CDR2 FQNNGV. The CDR3 loop is CASSPPTGAGEQFF. The CDR3 DNA follows: TGTGCCAGCAGCCCCCCCACGGGGGCAGGTGAGCAGTTCTTC.

The chain employs TRBV2 and TRBJ2-7; 8 nucleotides line up with TRBD2. Germline V gives CDR1 SNHLY, CDR2 FYNNEI. This CDR3 has 13 amino acids. The V segment lost 7 bases and the J segment 1 base; nucleotides outside the gene matches: 3. As DNA, the CDR3 is TGTGCCAGCACCCGGGAGGGATCCTACGAGCAGTACTTC. Its protein product is CASTREGSYEQYF.

This clone has only a few counts. V and J are TRBV30 and TRBJ1-6, with 7 positions matching TRBD1. Germline trimming cut 4 bases from V and 6 bases from J; bases unmatched to any gene: 6. Per the germline V gene, CDR1 is GTSNPN and CDR2 is SVGIG (reference sequence). The CDR3 runs to 14 residues. CDR3 DNA: TGTGCCTGGACGGGACAGCCGAGTAATTCACCCCTCCACTTT. Translated, it gives CAWTGQPSNSPLHF.

V and J are TRBV7-6 and TRBJ2-7; D ambiguous. The germline CDR1 and CDR2 sequences are SGHVS and FNYEAQ. This CDR3 has 16 residues. V lost 2 bases to trimming and J lost 2 bases, with 16 bases between them. The CDR3 is CASSLMRVAAPYEQYF. CDR3 coding DNA: TGTGCCAGCAGCTTAATGCGTGTGGCGGCACCCTACGAGCAGTACTTC.

As for this clone: Additional DNA sequences in this sample encode the identical CDR3. The chain recombines TRBV5-1 with TRBJ2-1; 8 bases map to TRBD2. The junction had 5 bases not matched to a gene; V was cut back by 2 bases and J by 4 bases. The CDR3 has 15 residues. Germline values: CDR1 SGHRS, CDR2 YFSETQ. The CDR3 protein is CASSFIAGSYNEQFF. DNA of the CDR3: TGCGCCAGCAGCTTCATAGCGGGAAGTTACAATGAGCAGTTCTTC.